The 22 T cell receptor beta chains reported below all come from one sample, sequenced in a study of response to subunit inactivated influenza vaccine. TCRdb redid the calling of the RT-PCR reads with MiXCR, one entry per CDR3 protein. The sample has 450,000 to 600,000 distinct CDR3 sequences; about 7.6% are singletons. Sequencing was performed on PBMCs from blood, taken around 25 months after vaccination. These receptors were taken from a man aged 45 to 75 who received an inactivated influenza vaccine.

This clonotype was seen repeatedly, ten times or more. The chain recombines TRBV2 with TRBJ2-3; D could derive from TRBD1 or TRBD2 (5 bases each). Germline CDR1 and CDR2: SNHLY and FYNNEI. This CDR3 is built from 14 residues. V was trimmed by 2 bases and J by 0 bases, leaving 6 bases between them. The CDR3 is CASSEWGSTDTQYF. The CDR3 nucleotides are TGTGCCAGCAGTGAATGGGGGAGCACAGATACGCAGTATTTT.

As concerns this clonotype: A junction boundary mismatches the germline segment, possibly from a read error. This chain connects TRBV4-2 to TRBJ1-1, with a tentative D call TRBD1 (5 bases). The germline CDR1 and CDR2 sequences are LGHNA and YNFKEQ. The CDR3 runs 15 residues. DNA for the CDR3: TGTGCCAGCAGCCGGGGGGGGACCATGAACGCTGAAGCTTTCTTT. This codes for CASSRGGTMNAEAFF.

The chain is built from TRBV7-9 and TRBJ2-7; D uncertain. The germline V and J ends were trimmed by 2 bases and 2 bases, with 10 bases remaining between them. This CDR3 is built from 14 residues. Per germline, CDR1 SEHNR and CDR2 FQNEAQ (reference sequence). CDR3 sequence reads: CASSLTALPYEQYF. The CDR3 DNA sequence: TGTGCCAGCAGCTTAACTGCGCTTCCCTACGAGCAGTACTTC.

This clonotype was picked up many times. This chain connects TRBV18 to TRBJ2-1; no clear D. The CDR3 is made up of 12 amino acids. Looked up from germline, CDR1 is KGHSH and CDR2 is LQKENI. Trimming took off 2 bases at V and 10 bases at J, with 9 bases between the two ends. CDR3 nucleotides: TGTGCCAGCTCACCAGCCAACGGCGAGCAGTTCTTC. Its translation: CASSPANGEQFF.

The V gene is TRBV4-1, the J gene TRBJ2-4, with D uncertain. Germline-derived CDR1 and CDR2 are MGHRA and YSYEKL. Trimming pared 0 bases from V and 8 bases from J, leaving 5 bases between. The CDR3 extends over 12 amino acids. The CDR3 DNA reads as TGCGCCAGCAGCCAAGATAGGGACATTCAGTACTTC. Translating it yields CASSQDRDIQYF.

The V and J genes are TRBV20-1 and TRBJ2-3; 8 nucleotides match TRBD2. Germline CDR1 and CDR2: DFQATT and SNEGSKA (reference sequence). The V segment lost 2 bases and the J segment 1 base; nucleotides outside the gene matches: 8. The length of the CDR3 is 16 residues. CDR3 nucleotides: TGCAGTGCTAGAAGCTCCACTAGCGGCCGCACAGATACGCAGTATTTT. Translated, it gives CSARSSTSGRTDTQYF.

In its sample, this clonotype was seen a few times. The chain has TRBV28 and TRBJ1-1, with D tentatively TRBD1 (5 bases). Trimming cost V 6 bases and J 0 bases, with 17 bases left between them. This CDR3 region has 16 residues. Germline CDR1 is MDHEN and CDR2 is SYDVKM. The CDR3 protein is CASSWGLGQMNTEAFF. Written as DNA, the CDR3 is TGTGCCAGCAGCTGGGGCCTAGGGCAGATGAACACTGAAGCTTTCTTT. The whole variable domain, remainder taken from reference TRBV28 and TRBJ1-1, is DVKVTQSSRYLVKRTGEKVFLECVQDMDHENMFWYRQDPGLGLRLIYFSYDVKMKEKGDIPEGYSVSREKKERFSLILESASTNQTSMYLCASSWGLGQMNTEAFFGQGTRLTVV.

The chain is built from TRBV29-1 and TRBJ1-1; D gene unclear. The CDR3 sequence is 11 residues long. Germline V gene data show CDR1 as SQVTM and CDR2 as ANQGSEA. The CDR3 nucleotides are TGCAGGGACTCAAGTAGCACTGAAGCTTTCTTT. Translating gives CRDSSSTEAFF.

The rearrangement joins TRBV4-3 to TRBJ1-1, with D possibly being TRBD1 (5 bases). V dropped 3 bases and J dropped 1 base, with 12 bases sitting between them. In germline, CDR1 is LGHNA, CDR2 YSLEER. The CDR3 spans 15 residues. CDR3: CASSQEEGKNTEAFF. CDR3 coding DNA: TGCGCCAGCAGCCAGGAAGAGGGGAAGAACACTGAAGCTTTCTTT.

Many counts were recorded for this clonotype. The chain links TRBV9 to TRBJ2-1, with D tentatively TRBD2 (6 bases). The length of the CDR3 is 15 residues. Looked up from germline, CDR1 is SGDLS and CDR2 is YYNGEE. Trimming pared 0 bases from V and 4 bases from J, leaving 11 bases between. The CDR3 protein is CASSVAGGTYNEQFF. DNA for the CDR3: TGTGCCAGCAGCGTAGCCGGGGGTACTTACAATGAGCAGTTCTTC. Variable domain in full (rest from reference TRBV9 and TRBJ2-1): DSGVTQTPKHLITATGQRVTLRCSPRSGDLSVYWYQQSLDQGLQFLIQYYNGEERAKGNILERFSAQQFPDLHSELNLSSLELGDSALYFCASSVAGGTYNEQFFGPGTRLTVL.

In its sample, this clonotype was seen many times. The V and J genes are TRBV5-6 and TRBJ2-1, with 8 bases lining up with TRBD2. Germline V gene data show CDR1 as SGHDT and CDR2 as YYEEEE. The CDR3 spans 14 residues. J was trimmed by 3 bases and V by 5 bases; bases with no gene match: 4. CDR3 protein: CASRPTSGYNEQFF. Written as DNA, the CDR3 is TGTGCCAGCAGACCTACTAGCGGCTACAATGAGCAGTTCTTC.

This clonotype was recorded a few times. The CDR3 bases are TGTGCCAGCAGCTTAGGTCCCGTCTCCGGGCGAACCGGGGAGCTGTTTTTT. It is translated as CASSLGPVSGRTGELFF. The rearrangement joins TRBV7-6 to TRBJ2-2; no clear D gene. This CDR3 has 17 residues. CDR1 is SGHVS, CDR2 FNYEAQ, per germline. Trimming removed 1 base from V and 5 bases from J, with 17 bases in between.

Ten or more counts support this clonotype. In DNA form, the CDR3 reads TGTGCCAGCAGCGGGACAGCTAACACTGAAGCTTTCTTT. Its protein product is CASSGTANTEAFF. J is TRBJ1-1 and V is TRBV3-1; 7 bases line up with TRBD1. Per the germline V gene, CDR1 is LGHDT and CDR2 is YNNKEL (reference sequence). Trimming at V came to 5 bases and at J to 2 bases, leaving 2 bases not matched to a gene. The CDR3 is made up of 13 amino acids.

V and J are TRBV6-1 and TRBJ2-5, with a weak D call TRBD1 (5 bases). V gave up 6 bases and J gave up 2 bases, with 10 bases separating them. CDR3 length: 13 amino acids. Germline V gene lookup returns CDR1 MNHNS and CDR2 SASEGT. CDR3: CASSGHLQETQYF. CDR3 nucleotides: TGTGCCAGCAGCGGACACTTACAAGAGACCCAGTACTTC.

This clonotype has at least ten counts. The V and J genes are TRBV12-3 or TRBV12-4 and TRBJ2-1; possibly TRBD2 for D (6 bases). This CDR3 is built from 15 residues. Between the trimmed V and J ends, which lost 3 bases and 7 bases, there was a span of 16 bases. CDR3 nucleotide sequence: TGTGCCAGCAGTTTTTCCGGGAGACGCGTGAATGAGCAGTTCTTC. It translates to CASSFSGRRVNEQFF.

The table lists this clonotype with many counts. This rearrangement joins TRBV29-1 to TRBJ1-4; 8 bases fit TRBD1. From germline, CDR1 is SQVTM and CDR2 ANQGSEA. Trimming removed 1 base from V and 6 bases from J; junction bases left unmatched: 7. The CDR3 covers 15 residues. The CDR3 loop is CSVEGRTGFHEKLFF. The CDR3 nucleotides are TGCAGCGTTGAAGGCCGGACAGGGTTCCATGAAAAACTGTTTTTT.

At least ten counts were recorded for this clonotype. The chain couples TRBV28 to TRBJ2-1, with 7 nucleotides matching TRBD2. The CDR3 extends over 16 amino acids. After removal of 6 bases from V and 3 bases from J, the junction contained 11 bases not matched to a gene. Germline V gene lookup returns CDR1 MDHEN and CDR2 SYDVKM. CDR3 DNA: TGTGCCAGCAGCGCCGCTTTGGGGGGGGGCTACAATGAGCAGTTCTTC. Amino acid sequence: CASSAALGGGYNEQFF.

The CDR3 protein is CSVAGGPSGELFF. For the CDR3, the DNA is TGCAGCGTAGCGGGAGGGCCCTCCGGGGAGCTGTTTTTT. V usage is TRBV29-1 and J usage is TRBJ2-2; 10 nucleotides align to TRBD2. V dropped 6 bases and J dropped 6; count of bases not matched to a gene: 4. This CDR3 is 13 amino acids long. Germline V gene lookup returns CDR1 SQVTM and CDR2 ANQGSEA.

This clonotype was seen only a few times. V is TRBV20-1 and J is TRBJ2-7; D unresolved. Trimming took off 1 base at V and 3 bases at J, with 22 bases between the two ends. Germline V gives CDR1 DFQATT, CDR2 SNEGSKA (reference sequence). The CDR3 spans 17 residues. The chain's CDR3 is CSARALVGLGPGYEQYF. DNA of the CDR3: TGCAGTGCTAGAGCCCTCGTTGGTTTAGGCCCCGGCTACGAGCAGTACTTC.

This clonotype is a singleton in its sample. A much more abundant neighbour one base away suggests this may be a read error. This chain uses TRBV12-3 or TRBV12-4 with TRBJ2-3; TRBD2 aligns across 9 bases. CDR3 length: 14 amino acids. V was pared by 4 bases and J by 2 bases, with 1 base of the junction left unmatched. The CDR3 loop is CASSSSGDTDTQYF. The CDR3, as DNA: TGTGCCAGCAGTTCTAGCGGGGACACAGATACGCAGTATTTT.

This clonotype was found many times. The rearrangement uses TRBV14 and TRBJ1-1; D is ambiguous. V lost 6 bases and J lost 5, with 16 bases in between. The length of the CDR3 is 14 residues. Germline V gene data show CDR1 as SGHDN and CDR2 as FVKESK. The CDR3 reads CASSNLRGLTEAFF. The CDR3 nucleotides read TGTGCCAGCAGTAACCTCCGGGGTTTGACTGAAGCTTTCTTT.

The sample holds many counts of this clonotype. The V gene is TRBV4-3, the J gene TRBJ1-4; D remains ambiguous. Germline V gene data show CDR1 as LGHNA and CDR2 as YSLEER. This CDR3 region has 14 residues. V lost 4 bases and J lost 5, with 11 bases in between. This CDR3 is CASSPSAGNEKLFF. Written as DNA, the CDR3 is TGCGCCAGCAGCCCGTCCGCCGGAAATGAAAAACTGTTTTTT.